This T cell receptor beta chain stems from a study of blood T cells in healthy people across ages. A few counts support this clonotype. The CDR3 has 14 amino acids. Germline values: CDR1 LGHDT, CDR2 YNNKEL (reference sequence). A second 7 to 11 cycle PCR used barcoded and J-beta primers. Per-sample output comprised a minimum of 2.5 million paired-end reads containing CDR3. MiXCR, run by TCRdb on the 5' RACE reads, gives a single entry per CDR3 protein. This sample has about 800,000 distinct CDR3 sequences, with around 45% found just once. Material for sequencing was blood. The TCR comes from a man aged 80 or over in good health. The genes are TRBV3-1 and TRBJ2-5; TRBD2 aligns across 8 bases. Judging by the DNA end, TRBJ2-7 fits better; the J call may be wrong. CDR3 DNA sequence: TGTGCCAGCAGTCCCGGGACTAGTGTCTACGAGCAGTACTTC. It translates to CASSPGTSVYEQYF.